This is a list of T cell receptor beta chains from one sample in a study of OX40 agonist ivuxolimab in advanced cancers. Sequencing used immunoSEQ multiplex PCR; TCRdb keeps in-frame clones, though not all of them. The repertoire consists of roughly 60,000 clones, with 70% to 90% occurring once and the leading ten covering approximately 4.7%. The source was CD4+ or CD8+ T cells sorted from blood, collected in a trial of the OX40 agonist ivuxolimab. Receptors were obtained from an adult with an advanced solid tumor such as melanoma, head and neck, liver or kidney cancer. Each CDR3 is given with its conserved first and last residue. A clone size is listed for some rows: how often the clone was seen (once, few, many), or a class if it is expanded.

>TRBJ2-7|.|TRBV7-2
CASSPEGGLEQYF
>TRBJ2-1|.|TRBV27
CASSPVRSGSFQFF
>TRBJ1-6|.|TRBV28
CASSSPDRGSPLHF
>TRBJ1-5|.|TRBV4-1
CASSQGAHSPSNQPQHF
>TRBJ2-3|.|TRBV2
CASSRTLGPTTDTQYF
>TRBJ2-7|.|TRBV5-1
CASSPSGGSYEQYF
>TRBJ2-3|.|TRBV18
CASSPGDTQYF
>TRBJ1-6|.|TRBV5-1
CASSLQGVDSPLHF
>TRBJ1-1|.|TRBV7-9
CASREGIGIATEAFF
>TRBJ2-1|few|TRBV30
CASEALEQFF
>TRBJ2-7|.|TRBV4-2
CASSQEPSSGSVSYEQYF
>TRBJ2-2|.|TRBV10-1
CASSESGNTGELFF
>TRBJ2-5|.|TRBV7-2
CASSSRETQYF
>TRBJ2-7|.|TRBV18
CASSLDRGYEQYF
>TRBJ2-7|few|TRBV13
CASSTLRTGGYYEQYF
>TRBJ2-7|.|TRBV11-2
CASSSRPTDEQYF
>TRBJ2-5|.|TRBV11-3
CASSKGEETQYF
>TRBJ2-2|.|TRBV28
CASVRNTGMVGELFF
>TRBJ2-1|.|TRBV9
CASSTPVRGQGGTKDYNEQFF
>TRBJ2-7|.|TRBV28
CASRVGGTYEQYF
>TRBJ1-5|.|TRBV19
CASSLGDKGDNQPQHF
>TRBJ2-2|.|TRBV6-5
CASSLLVGGAGELFF
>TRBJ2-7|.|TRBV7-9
CASSSLVPPPGLSDEQYF
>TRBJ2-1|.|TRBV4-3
CASSQGTSGYNEQFF
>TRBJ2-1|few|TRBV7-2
CASSLDSGSRGNEQFF
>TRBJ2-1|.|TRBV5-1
CASSFEGVGNEQFF
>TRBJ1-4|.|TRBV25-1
CASSISEKLFF
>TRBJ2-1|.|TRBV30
CAWSEGMSSYNEQFF
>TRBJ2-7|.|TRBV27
CASSLRAAAEEQYF
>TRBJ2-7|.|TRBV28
CASSSRLAGEWVSYEQYF
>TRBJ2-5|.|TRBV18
CASYGGPLETQYF
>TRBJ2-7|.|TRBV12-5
CASGLLLAGGGEQYF
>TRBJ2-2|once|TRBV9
CASSDSSGHANTGELFF
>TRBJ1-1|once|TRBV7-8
CASSSGRWTGVNTEAFF
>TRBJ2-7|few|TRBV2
CASAGGGHEQYF
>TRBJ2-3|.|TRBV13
CASSLGGTSGKDTQYF
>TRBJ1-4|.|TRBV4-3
CASSQDFRGTGKLFF
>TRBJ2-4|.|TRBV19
CASSIDRSSGNIQYF
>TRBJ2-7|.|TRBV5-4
CASSFSGGEQYF
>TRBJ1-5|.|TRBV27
CASSSVPSSNQPQHF
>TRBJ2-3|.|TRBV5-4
CASRGGRDTDTQYF
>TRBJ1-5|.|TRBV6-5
CASNRDGNQPQHF
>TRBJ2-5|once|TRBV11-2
CASSPPNSGREETQYF
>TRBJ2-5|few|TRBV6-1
CAADTGGVLETQYF
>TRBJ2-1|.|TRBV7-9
CASSSLTRQGNEQFF
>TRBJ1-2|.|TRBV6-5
CASSYSTEGYGYTF
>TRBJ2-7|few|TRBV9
CASSVGLASHYEQYF
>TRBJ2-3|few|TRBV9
CASSAASGGTSTDTQYF
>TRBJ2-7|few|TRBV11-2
CASSLDTSYEQYF
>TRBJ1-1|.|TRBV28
CASTPAPGLNTEAFF
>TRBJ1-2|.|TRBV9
CASSGKQGHYGYTF
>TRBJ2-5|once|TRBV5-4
CASSLVSGTSGLQETQYF